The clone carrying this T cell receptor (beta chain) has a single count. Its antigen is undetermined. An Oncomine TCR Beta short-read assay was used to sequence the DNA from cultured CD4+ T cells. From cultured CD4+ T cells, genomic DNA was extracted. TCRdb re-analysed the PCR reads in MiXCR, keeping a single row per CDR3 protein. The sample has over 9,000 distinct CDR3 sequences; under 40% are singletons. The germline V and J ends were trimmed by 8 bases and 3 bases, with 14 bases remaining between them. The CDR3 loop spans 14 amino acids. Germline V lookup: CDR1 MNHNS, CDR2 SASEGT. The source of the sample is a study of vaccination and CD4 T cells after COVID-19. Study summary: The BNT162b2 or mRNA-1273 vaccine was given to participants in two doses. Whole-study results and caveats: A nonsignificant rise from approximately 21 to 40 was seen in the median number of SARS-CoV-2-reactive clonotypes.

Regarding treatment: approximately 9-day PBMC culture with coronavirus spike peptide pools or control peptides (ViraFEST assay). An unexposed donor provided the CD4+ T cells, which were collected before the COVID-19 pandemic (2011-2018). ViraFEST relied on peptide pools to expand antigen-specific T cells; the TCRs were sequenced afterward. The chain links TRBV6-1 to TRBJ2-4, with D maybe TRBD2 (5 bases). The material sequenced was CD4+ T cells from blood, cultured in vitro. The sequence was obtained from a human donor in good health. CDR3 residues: CASGLTSNKNIQYF. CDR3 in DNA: TGTGCCAGCGGTCTAACTAGTAACAAAAACATTCAGTACTTC.